These 9 T cell receptor beta chains were sequenced from one sample in a study of control samples from healthy donors and cancer patients. Clones were read by immunoSEQ multiplex PCR, and TCRdb kept only the in-frame ones, dropping some. The table shows about 130,000 clones, with around 94% occurring only once. Input material: PBMCs. Receptors were obtained from a man aged 55-75 years with colorectal cancer.

Written as DNA, the CDR3 is TGTGCCAGCCGCCGGTCGGGGCCTATCCAAGAGACCCAGTACTTC. Its protein product is CASRRSGPIQETQYF. The chain links TRBV2 to TRBJ2-5; possibly TRBD1 or TRBD2 for D (5 bases each). Germline V gene lookup returns CDR1 SNHLY and CDR2 FYNNEI. The V end was cut by 8 bases, the J end by 1 base, with 17 bases between. The length of the CDR3 is 15 residues.

The chain is built from TRBV5-1 and TRBJ2-2; 8 bases agree with TRBD1. The V and J ends lost 4 bases and 4 bases, in that order; junction bases with no gene match: 12. Germline CDR1 reads SGHRS; CDR2 reads YFSETQ. The CDR3 runs 17 residues. The CDR3 nucleotides are TGCGCCAGCAGCCACAACTGGGGGACAGGAGTCACCGGGGAGCTGTTTTTT. It is translated as CASSHNWGTGVTGELFF. The full variable domain, its missing parts supplied by reference TRBV5-1 and TRBJ2-2, is KAGVTQTPRYLIKTRGQQVTLSCSPISGHRSVSWYQQTPGQGLQFLFEYFSETQRNKGNFPGRFSGRQFSNSRSEMNVSTLELGDSALYLCASSHNWGTGVTGELFFGEGSRLTVL.

This sequence joins TRBV5-6 and TRBJ1-2; D may be TRBD1 (5 bases). V lost 4 bases and J 3 bases, leaving 13 bases between the germline ends. Germline CDR1 is SGHDT and CDR2 is YYEEEE. CDR3 length equals 14 residues. CDR3 in DNA: TGTGCCAGCAGCGTGATAGACAGCGACTATGGCTACACCTTC. This codes for CASSVIDSDYGYTF.

The V call is TRBV29-1, the J call TRBJ1-2; D not certain. The CDR3 length is 15 residues. CDR1 SQVTM and CDR2 ANQGSEA come from the germline V gene. Trimming stripped 0 bases from V and 8 bases from J, with 19 bases between. The CDR3 region has the DNA TGCAGCGTTGAAGATCGAAGAAGGGAGGGCTCCGGCTACACCTTC. Translating it yields CSVEDRRREGSGYTF.

The chain employs TRBV7-2 and TRBJ2-7; D uncertain. The germline V gene has CDR1 SGHTA and CDR2 FQGNSA. This CDR3 contains 11 residues. V lost 5 bases and J lost 7, with 9 bases in between. The chain's CDR3 is CASSPSNEQYF. The CDR3 DNA follows: TGTGCCAGCAGCCCGTCGAATGAGCAGTACTTC.

This clone was seen once. Other DNA sequences within the sample encode an identical CDR3. The chain recombines TRBV9 with TRBJ2-7; D gene unclear. Germline lookup yields CDR1 SGDLS and CDR2 YYNGEE. Between the trimmed V and J ends, which lost 3 bases and 3 bases, there was a span of 7 bases. The CDR3 length is 12 residues. The CDR3 reads CASSAGSYEQYF. The CDR3 region has the DNA TGTGCCAGCAGCGCCGGTAGCTACGAGCAGTACTTC.

The genes are TRBV2 and TRBJ1-6, with D tentatively TRBD1 (5 bases). Germline V CDR1 and CDR2: SNHLY, FYNNEI. The CDR3 is 15 residues long. Trimming pared 0 bases from V and 11 bases from J, leaving 14 bases between. The CDR3 region is CASSEAGGRGAPLHF. The CDR3, as DNA: TGTGCCAGCAGTGAAGCAGGAGGGCGGGGGGCACCCCTCCACTTT.

This clone came up once. The chain carries TRBV7-9 and TRBJ1-2; D not certain. V was cut by 4 bases and J by 5 bases, with 11 bases left in between. CDR3 length: 13 residues. Germline values: CDR1 SEHNR, CDR2 FQNEAQ (reference sequence). The CDR3 DNA reads TGTGCCAGCAGCTCGGGCCCCCTTTATGGCTACACCTTC. As protein: CASSSGPLYGYTF. The full variable domain, in which reference TRBV7-9 and TRBJ1-2 provide the parts outside the CDR3, is DTGVSQNPRHKITKRGQNVTFRCDPISEHNRLYWYRQTLGQGPEFLTYFQNEAQLEKSRLLSDRFSAERPKGSFSTLEIQRTEQGDSAMYLCASSSGPLYGYTFGSGTRLTVV.

The chain has TRBV14 and TRBJ2-3; no clear D. The germline CDR1 and CDR2 sequences are SGHDN and FVKESK. This CDR3 region has 15 residues. V was pared by 1 base and J by 0 bases, with 8 bases between. CDR3 sequence reads: CASSQVSVSTDTQYF. The CDR3 DNA reads as TGTGCCAGCAGCCAAGTCTCAGTTAGCACAGATACGCAGTATTTT.